The 13 T cell receptor beta chains below come from one sample, sequenced in a study of control samples from healthy donors and cancer patients. Data came from immunoSEQ multiplex PCR; TCRdb stores just in-frame clones and leaves some out. Among approximately 90,000 clones, about nine tenths were seen once, and the ten largest hold about 15%. The specimen was blood. The receptors were sampled from a woman aged 70 to 79 in good health.

The V and J genes are TRBV4-3 and TRBJ2-5, with 12 bases lining up with TRBD2. Germline V gene lookup returns CDR1 LGHNA and CDR2 YSLEER. Trimming at V came to 1 base and at J to 4 bases, leaving 10 bases not matched to a gene. This CDR3 contains 18 residues. The CDR3 DNA sequence: TGCGCCAGCAGCCAAGGGAGTCTAGCGGGAGGGGAGGGAGAGACCCAGTACTTC. Its translation is CASSQGSLAGGEGETQYF.

The V gene is TRBV5-1, the J gene TRBJ2-5; 9 bases map to TRBD2. This CDR3 region has 17 residues. Losses at the gene ends were 2 bases for V and 5 bases for J; bases not matched to a gene: 13. Germline CDR1 reads SGHRS; CDR2 reads YFSETQ. DNA of the CDR3: TGCGCCAGCAGCTTAGGTGGCGGGGGGGCCTCAGGGGAGACCCAGTACTTC. Protein product: CASSLGGGGASGETQYF.

The chain joins TRBV29-1 to TRBJ1-1; TRBD1 agrees at 10 bases. This CDR3 contains 15 residues. With V trimmed by 7 bases and J by 2 bases, 10 bases remained unmatched. Germline-derived CDR1 and CDR2 are SQVTM and ANQGSEA. The CDR3 region is CSADPGQGINTEAFF. In nucleotides, the CDR3 is TGCAGCGCGGATCCGGGACAGGGGATCAACACTGAAGCTTTCTTT.

V gene TRBV2 combines with J gene TRBJ1-1; D perhaps matches TRBD1 (6 bases). The CDR3 consists of 14 residues. The germline V gene encodes CDR1 SNHLY and CDR2 FYNNEI. Trimming removed 4 bases at V and 3 bases at J, with 12 bases between. CDR3 in amino acids: CASSAGSGDTEAFF. CDR3 coding DNA: TGTGCCAGCAGTGCTGGGTCAGGGGACACTGAAGCTTTCTTT.

This clone came up many times. V gene TRBV5-1 combines with J gene TRBJ2-7; 8 nucleotides match TRBD1. CDR1 SGHRS and CDR2 YFSETQ come from the germline V gene. The CDR3 is made up of 13 amino acids. Losses at the gene ends were 5 bases for V and 2 bases for J; bases not matched to a gene: 3. This chain's CDR3 is CASRETGAYEQYF. CDR3 nucleotides: TGCGCCAGCAGGGAGACAGGGGCCTACGAGCAGTACTTC.

CDR3 bases: TGTGCCAGCAGCTTCACCTCCGGGACAGAAGAGACCCAGTACTTC. Translated: CASSFTSGTEETQYF. This chain joins TRBV11-1 and TRBJ2-5; 7 bases match TRBD1. The germline V gene encodes CDR1 SGHAT and CDR2 FQDESV (reference sequence). Trimming cost V 3 bases and J 3 bases; bases outside gene matches: 7. This CDR3 spans 15 amino acids.

This rearrangement joins TRBV29-1 to TRBJ1-1; D unresolved. The CDR3 has 13 amino acids. V lost 4 bases and J 0 bases, leaving 9 bases between the germline ends. The V gene's germline CDR1 is SQVTM and CDR2 ANQGSEA. This CDR3 is CSVAIGMNTEAFF. DNA of the CDR3: TGCAGCGTTGCAATAGGCATGAACACTGAAGCTTTCTTT.

The genes are TRBV5-6 and TRBJ1-1; D is uncertain. This CDR3 spans 12 amino acids. Per the germline V gene, CDR1 is SGHDT and CDR2 is YYEEEE. Trimming shortened V by 2 bases and J by 4 bases, and 6 bases separated the two germline ends. This CDR3 reads CASSLWATEAFF. The CDR3 nucleotides read TGTGCCAGCAGCTTATGGGCCACTGAAGCTTTCTTT.

The rearrangement uses TRBV9 and TRBJ1-3; weak D call: TRBD1 (5 bases). V gave up 4 bases and J gave up 0 bases, with 14 bases separating them. In germline, CDR1 is SGDLS, CDR2 YYNGEE. The CDR3 runs to 16 residues. Written as DNA, the CDR3 is TGTGCCAGCAGCCCAGTGGGGCGGTCCTCTGGAAACACCATATATTTT. Amino acids: CASSPVGRSSGNTIYF.

The rearrangement joins TRBV21-1 to TRBJ2-3; TRBD1 is taken as the D call from the table, unchecked against the DNA. TRBV21-1 is an annotated pseudogene. CDR3 size: 15 residues. DNA of the CDR3: TGTGCCAGTCCCCCTAATCAGGGGAGCCCAGATACGCAGTATTTT. Its translation is CASPPNQGSPDTQYF.

CDR3 bases: TGTGCCAGCAGCTTATCAGGGCGCACAACCCATGGCTACACCTTC. It specifies CASSLSGRTTHGYTF. The V gene is TRBV7-9, the J gene TRBJ1-2, with D possibly matching TRBD1 (5 bases). CDR3 length equals 15 residues. The ends were cut back, 2 bases at V and 6 bases at J, with 16 bases in the middle. The germline gives CDR1 SEHNR, CDR2 FQNEAQ (reference sequence).

This chain uses TRBV19 with TRBJ1-1; D gene unclear. There are 14 residues in the CDR3. With 0 bases removed from V and 0 bases from J, the gap between germline ends came to 5 bases. Germline V lookup: CDR1 LNHDA, CDR2 SQIVND (reference sequence). CDR3 amino acids: CASSIDRVNTEAFF. CDR3 coding DNA: TGTGCCAGTAGTATAGATCGGGTGAACACTGAAGCTTTCTTT.

The V call is TRBV9, the J call TRBJ1-3, with D unclear. The CDR3 spans 16 residues. V was clipped by 4 bases and J by 1 base, with 15 bases between them. CDR1 is SGDLS, CDR2 YYNGEE, per germline. In DNA, the CDR3 is TGTGCCAGCAGCTCAAGAGAGAAGGTGTCTGGAAACACCATATATTTT. Its translation: CASSSREKVSGNTIYF.